This T cell receptor (beta chain) was recovered during a study of blood T cells in healthy people across ages. The CDR3 runs 15 residues. Per germline, CDR1 MDHEN and CDR2 SYDVKM. The authors ran a second PCR of roughly 7 to 11 cycles using a sample-barcoded 5' primer and a J-beta primer mix. Individual samples furnished no less than 2.5 million CDR3-containing paired-end reads apiece. TCRdb redid the calling of the 5' RACE reads with MiXCR, one entry per CDR3 protein. This table holds hundreds of thousands of distinct CDR3 sequences, more than 20% found once. This clonotype was found a few times. These sequences were also reported in another study, on T cells of mothers and their children. This second study notes: All RNA that had been extracted was used for cDNA synthesis at around 1.4 ug per 15 ul. In each mother, TCR beta CDR3 reads exceeded 8 million; in each child, they numbered some 2.8 million.

The chain employs TRBV28 and TRBJ2-1; perhaps TRBD1 as D (6 bases). The closer fit of TRBJ2-7 to the DNA end suggests the J call may be wrong. Input material: blood. The TCR originated in a boy aged 10-17 years in good health. The CDR3 region is CASSLAERGFYEQYF. DNA for the CDR3: TGTGCCAGCAGTTTAGCTGAGAGGGGGTTCTACGAGCAGTACTTC.